One and the same sample provided the 32 T cell receptor beta chains below, sequenced in a study of CD8+ T cells in alopecia areata (dated 2018 in TCRdb). The sample's time point label, decoded: baseline before oral tofacitinib. The library was obtained by the immunoSEQ multiplex PCR assay. RNA was extracted from all samples and reverse transcribed into cDNA, which served as template for TCR sequencing. TCRdb limited this immuneACCESS table to in-frame rearrangements with V and J called. A share of clones is missing; checked studies link under half to unresolved V genes, and the rest is unexplained. This sample holds 200,000 to 250,000 clones; 67% were observed only once. Approximately 1.2% of the sample rests with the top ten. Specimen: CD4+ T cells sorted from blood, collected at week 0. All receptors come from a human donor with alopecia areata.

The chain employs TRBV6-6 and TRBJ2-5; D gene unclear. V was pared by 8 bases and J by 4 bases, with 8 bases between. The CDR3 sequence is 11 residues long. Germline CDR1 MNHNY, CDR2 SVGAGI (reference sequence). The CDR3 reads CASRKRETQYF. CDR3 nucleotides: TGTGCCAGCCGGAAGAGAGAGACCCAGTACTTC.

The chain is built from TRBV27 and TRBJ2-1; 7 bases agree with TRBD1. CDR1 MNHEY and CDR2 SMNVEV come from the germline V gene (reference sequence). The junction had 3 bases not matched to a gene; V was cut back by 5 bases and J by 8 bases. The CDR3 length is 12 residues. CDR3 sequence (DNA): TGTGCCAGCAGTAACAGGGGCCATGAGCAGTTCTTC. Translated: CASSNRGHEQFF.

The rearrangement joins TRBV30 to TRBJ2-5; 7 nucleotides align to TRBD1. This CDR3 has 13 residues. Germline V CDR1 and CDR2: GTSNPN, SVGIG (reference sequence). Trimming took 8 bases from V and 4 from J; bases not matched to a gene: 10. This CDR3 reads CARSGTDRETQYF. The CDR3 DNA is TGTGCCAGATCCGGGACAGATCGAGAGACCCAGTACTTC. Looking up the rest from reference TRBV30 and TRBJ2-5 gives the full variable domain: SQTIHQWPATLVQPVGSPLSLECTVEGTSNPNLYWYRQAAGRGLQLLFYSVGIGQISSEVPQNLSASRPQDRQFILSSKKLLLSDSGFYLCARSGTDRETQYFGPGTRLLVL.

The chain carries TRBV29-1 and TRBJ1-4, with a weak D call TRBD1 (5 bases). V dropped 7 bases and J dropped 5 bases, with 11 bases sitting between them. The CDR3 loop spans 12 amino acids. Germline CDR1 reads SQVTM; CDR2 reads ANQGSEA. DNA of the CDR3: TGCAGCGCGGGACTGCCAAATGAAAAACTGTTTTTT. It yields the protein CSAGLPNEKLFF.

The chain couples TRBV30 to TRBJ1-5, with 9 bases lining up with TRBD1. CDR3 length: 17 residues. CDR1 and CDR2 (germline): GTSNPN, SVGIG (reference sequence). V lost 3 bases and J lost 0; bases outside the gene matches: 9. The CDR3, as DNA: TGTGCCTGGAGCCGGCTACAGGGGGCGGGTAGCAATCAGCCCCAGCATTTT. The encoded protein is CAWSRLQGAGSNQPQHF.

The chain has TRBV20-1 and TRBJ2-7; D not certain. Germline-derived CDR1 and CDR2 are DFQATT and SNEGSKA (reference sequence). Trimming shortened V by 2 bases and J by 3 bases, and 5 bases separated the two germline ends. CDR3 length: 11 residues. The CDR3 coding sequence is TGCAGTGCTAGATTCAGCTACGAGCAGTACTTC. Amino acid sequence: CSARFSYEQYF.

The rearrangement joins TRBV2 to TRBJ1-6, with D unresolved. With 7 bases removed from V and 9 bases from J, the gap between germline ends came to 16 bases. CDR1 and CDR2 from the germline V gene are SNHLY and FYNNEI. This CDR3 region has 14 residues. The CDR3 sequence: CASILPGMGSPLHF. Here the CDR3 DNA reads TGTGCCAGCATCCTACCGGGCATGGGTTCACCCCTCCACTTT.

The rearrangement uses TRBV30 and TRBJ1-1; perhaps TRBD1 as D (5 bases). The CDR3 is 13 residues long. Trimming removed 3 bases at V and 7 bases at J, with 15 bases between. Germline lookup yields CDR1 GTSNPN and CDR2 SVGIG (reference sequence). DNA for the CDR3: TGTGCCTGGAGCGTACAGGTGGGCGGTGAAGCTTTCTTT. This encodes CAWSVQVGGEAFF.

The rearrangement uses TRBV6-5 and TRBJ2-3; perhaps TRBD2 as D (5 bases). This CDR3 has 14 residues. The V and J ends lost 10 bases and 1 base respectively, with 15 bases between them. CDR1 and CDR2 from the germline V gene are MNHEY and SVGAGI. CDR3 in DNA: TGTGCCACTACCGGGCAACTAGGCACAGATACGCAGTATTTT. It is translated as CATTGQLGTDTQYF.

The chain carries TRBV2 and TRBJ1-5; 9 bases are a match to TRBD1. The V gene end was trimmed by 5 bases and the J gene end by 2 bases; junction bases not matched to a gene: 4. The CDR3 has 15 residues. Per the germline V gene, CDR1 is SNHLY and CDR2 is FYNNEI. The CDR3 DNA is TGTGCCAGCAGTTTACAGGGGGCGCGCAATCAGCCCCAGCATTTT. This sequence encodes CASSLQGARNQPQHF.

The V call is TRBV15, the J call TRBJ1-5; no reliable D call. Germline V gives CDR1 LNHNV, CDR2 YYDKDF (reference sequence). The CDR3 covers 17 residues. Trimming removed 1 base at V and 0 bases at J, with 13 bases between. The CDR3 reads CATSRVEGPYSNQPQHF. DNA of the CDR3: TGTGCCACCAGCAGAGTGGAAGGGCCTTATAGCAATCAGCCCCAGCATTTT. Using reference TRBV15 and TRBJ1-5 for the parts outside the CDR3, the full variable domain is DAMVIQNPRYQVTQFGKPVTLSCSQTLNHNVMYWYQQKSSQAPKLLFHYYDKDFNNEADTPDNFQSRRPNTSFCFLDIRSPGLGDTAMYLCATSRVEGPYSNQPQHFGDGTRLSIL.

The chain uses TRBV30 and TRBJ1-3; D is ambiguous. The CDR3 length is 13 residues. V lost 1 base, J lost 3 bases, and 7 bases lay in between. The germline V gene has CDR1 GTSNPN and CDR2 SVGIG (reference sequence). The CDR3 spells CAWSAVFGNTIYF. The CDR3 nucleotides read TGTGCCTGGAGTGCAGTTTTTGGAAACACCATATATTTT.

V gene TRBV18 combines with J gene TRBJ2-6, with D possibly called TRBD1 or TRBD2 (5 bases each). There are 15 residues in the CDR3. V lost 0 bases and J lost 3, with 6 bases in between. From germline, CDR1 is KGHSH and CDR2 LQKENI. The DNA of the CDR3 is TGTGCCAGCTCACCACCGAGGGGTGGGGCCAACGTCCTGACTTTC. Amino acid sequence: CASSPPRGGANVLTF.

V usage is TRBV7-2 and J usage is TRBJ2-7; D may be TRBD1 (6 bases). The CDR3 extends over 14 amino acids. V lost 4 bases and J 0 bases, leaving 10 bases between the germline ends. Germline V gene lookup returns CDR1 SGHTA and CDR2 FQGNSA. Here the CDR3 reads CASSYRVSSYEQYF. In DNA form, the CDR3 reads TGTGCCAGCAGCTACAGGGTATCCTCCTACGAGCAGTACTTC.

The rearrangement uses TRBV7-2 and TRBJ2-5; D is possibly TRBD1 (6 bases). Trimming took 0 bases from V and 5 from J, leaving 10 bases between them. Germline CDR1 SGHTA, CDR2 FQGNSA. CDR3 length: 14 amino acids. This CDR3 reads CASSLAQGRETQYF. CDR3 nucleotides: TGTGCCAGCAGCTTAGCACAGGGAAGGGAGACCCAGTACTTC.

The chain recombines TRBV5-6 with TRBJ2-7; D perhaps matches TRBD1 (6 bases). V was trimmed by 2 bases and J by 6 bases, leaving 15 bases between them. Germline V gives CDR1 SGHDT, CDR2 YYEEEE. The CDR3 is made up of 14 amino acids. The CDR3 coding sequence is TGTGCCAGCAGCTTCTACAGGGTTAGGGTCGAGCAGTACTTC. It translates to CASSFYRVRVEQYF.

This clone was detected only once. The V and J genes are TRBV27 and TRBJ2-1; 10 nucleotides line up with TRBD2. The CDR3 runs to 17 residues. Losses at the gene ends were 4 bases for V and 4 bases for J; bases not matched to a gene: 10. The germline CDR1 and CDR2 sequences are MNHEY and SMNVEV (reference sequence). The CDR3 DNA reads as TGTGCCAGCAGTTGGCTAGCGGGGGATATAACTTACAATGAGCAGTTCTTC. Its translation is CASSWLAGDITYNEQFF.

The chain carries TRBV7-6 and TRBJ1-5; a possible D gene is TRBD1 (5 bases). CDR1 is SGHVS and CDR2 is FNYEAQ in the germline V gene. The CDR3 is made up of 17 amino acids. Trimming left V 3 bases short and J 0 bases short, with 15 bases between. As DNA, the CDR3 is TGTGCCAGCAGCTTGAGGCAGGGTGGGGATAGCAATCAGCCCCAGCATTTT. This codes for CASSLRQGGDSNQPQHF.

The sample holds many counts of this clone. In DNA, the CDR3 is TGTGCCATCAGTGAGTCTGAGCGGGGAGGTGACAATGAGCAGTTCTTC. Its protein is CAISESERGGDNEQFF. The V and J genes are TRBV10-3 and TRBJ2-1, with 7 bases lining up with TRBD2. The length of the CDR3 is 16 residues. The V gene's germline CDR1 is ENHRY and CDR2 SYGVKD. V was pared by 0 bases and J by 5 bases, with 7 bases of the junction left unmatched.

As DNA, the CDR3 is TGTGCCAGCAGCTTGGCCGGGTTGGACATTCAGTACTTC. Amino acid sequence: CASSLAGLDIQYF. This sequence joins TRBV5-6 and TRBJ2-4; D remains unclear. V was trimmed by 0 bases and J by 8 bases, leaving 9 bases between them. Germline CDR1 and CDR2: SGHDT and YYEEEE. The CDR3 contains 13 residues.

This clone turned up a few times. The V call is TRBV6-4, the J call TRBJ1-5, with 7 bases identical to TRBD1. This CDR3 contains 13 residues. Germline V gene lookup returns CDR1 MRHNA and CDR2 SNTAGT. Unmatched junction bases numbered 6, after V lost 6 bases and J lost 7 bases. CDR3 nucleotides: TGTGCCAGCAGCCGCGACAGGGAACAGCCCCAGCATTTT. This codes for CASSRDREQPQHF.

This clone was counted between two and nine times. The J gene is TRBJ2-3, the V gene TRBV7-9; no clear D. CDR3 size: 15 residues. Germline loops: CDR1 SEHNR, CDR2 FQNEAQ (reference sequence). Trimming cost V 2 bases and J 0 bases, with 9 bases left between them. CDR3 amino acids: CASSLRRSSTDTQYF. DNA of the CDR3: TGTGCCAGCAGCTTACGGCGGTCTAGCACAGATACGCAGTATTTT. The complete variable domain, with remaining parts taken from reference TRBV7-9 and TRBJ2-3, reads DTGVSQNPRHKITKRGQNVTFRCDPISEHNRLYWYRQTLGQGPEFLTYFQNEAQLEKSRLLSDRFSAERPKGSFSTLEIQRTEQGDSAMYLCASSLRRSSTDTQYFGPGTRLTVL.

This clone has more than one count but fewer than ten. Other DNA sequences in this specimen translate into the identical CDR3. The rearrangement uses TRBV5-1 and TRBJ1-2, with unresolved D. This CDR3 region has 13 residues. Germline V gene sequence: CDR1 SGHRS, CDR2 YFSETQ. The V gene lost 0 bases and the J gene lost 2 bases, with 5 bases spanning the gap. Here the CDR3 DNA reads TGCGCCAGCAGCTTGGACGGAAACTATGGCTACACCTTC. Translation gives CASSLDGNYGYTF.

This clone was observed a few times. V usage is TRBV10-3 and J usage is TRBJ1-6; D unresolved. The V gene's germline CDR1 is ENHRY and CDR2 SYGVKD. The CDR3 length is 14 residues. V was shortened by 3 bases and J by 12 bases, with 15 bases between the two germline ends. The CDR3 DNA reads TGTGCCATCAGTGAAATAGACACCGGAGGACCCCTCCACTTT. It is translated as CAISEIDTGGPLHF.

DNA of the CDR3: TGTGCCATCAGTGACGTTAATTCACCCCTCCACTTT. It specifies CAISDVNSPLHF. The V gene is TRBV10-3, the J gene TRBJ1-6; D uncertain. The CDR3 spans 12 residues. V dropped 3 bases and J dropped 6 bases, with 3 bases sitting between them. Germline CDR1 and CDR2: ENHRY and SYGVKD.

Concerning this clone: This sample includes further DNA sequences coding for the same CDR3. The chain employs TRBV29-1 and TRBJ1-2, with D possibly being TRBD1 (6 bases). This CDR3 has 12 residues. Deletions cut 6 bases from V and 2 bases from J, with 10 bases between. Per the germline V gene, CDR1 is SQVTM and CDR2 is ANQGSEA. CDR3 region: CSVGGGNYGYTF. The CDR3, as DNA: TGCAGCGTCGGGGGGGGCAACTATGGCTACACCTTC.

V is TRBV6-6 and J is TRBJ1-1; D call uncertain. Trimming stripped 5 bases from V and 4 bases from J, with 11 bases between. The CDR3 extends over 13 amino acids. Germline V gene data show CDR1 as MNHNY and CDR2 as SVGAGI (reference sequence). CDR3 protein: CASSLHGSTEAFF. The CDR3, as DNA: TGTGCCAGCAGTCTCCATGGGAGCACTGAAGCTTTCTTT.

This clone was counted between two and nine times. The J gene is TRBJ2-7, the V gene TRBV10-3, with TRBD1 identical over 8 bases. After removal of 6 bases from V and 5 bases from J, the junction contained 9 bases not matched to a gene. Germline-derived CDR1 and CDR2 are ENHRY and SYGVKD. This CDR3 has 14 amino acids. The CDR3 nucleotides read TGTGCCATCAGGGACCGGACAGGGAAAGACGAGCAGTACTTC. It specifies CAIRDRTGKDEQYF.

The chain carries TRBV19 and TRBJ2-4; D is unresolved. With 4 bases removed from V and 6 bases from J, the gap between germline ends came to 19 bases. Germline assignment: CDR1 LNHDA and CDR2 SQIVND (reference sequence). The CDR3 is 16 amino acids. The CDR3 is CASSRTGSKVGNIQYF. CDR3 DNA: TGTGCCAGTAGTAGAACGGGCTCTAAGGTGGGAAACATTCAGTACTTC. Complete variable domain (other parts from reference TRBV19 and TRBJ2-4): DGGITQSPKYLFRKEGQNVTLSCEQNLNHDAMYWYRQDPGQGLRLIYYSQIVNDFQKGDIAEGYSVSREKKESFPLTVTSAQKNPTAFYLCASSRTGSKVGNIQYFGAGTRLSVL.

The chain joins TRBV5-1 to TRBJ1-3; D is unresolved. This CDR3 is 16 amino acids long. The germline gives CDR1 SGHRS, CDR2 YFSETQ. The ends were cut back, 0 bases at V and 0 bases at J, with 10 bases in the middle. The CDR3: CASSLGYRASGNTIYF. CDR3 in DNA: TGCGCCAGCAGCTTGGGTTACAGAGCCTCTGGAAACACCATATATTTT.

V and J are TRBV30 and TRBJ1-2; D is undetermined. Deletions cut 4 bases from V and 8 bases from J, with 23 bases between. The CDR3 is 15 amino acids. Germline V gives CDR1 GTSNPN, CDR2 SVGIG (reference sequence). CDR3 DNA: TGTGCCTGGACCAGTACTGGGAGCCTTCTTACAGGCTACACCTTC. This translates into CAWTSTGSLLTGYTF.

The V and J genes are TRBV9 and TRBJ2-7; D is undetermined. Germline CDR1 is SGDLS and CDR2 is YYNGEE. With 0 bases removed from V and 1 base from J, the gap between germline ends came to 8 bases. The CDR3 is 14 amino acids. The CDR3 sequence is CASSVDLGSYEQYF. The CDR3 DNA reads TGTGCCAGCAGCGTAGATTTGGGTTCCTACGAGCAGTACTTC.